This T cell receptor (beta chain) was captured in a study of CD8 T cells in ankylosing spondylitis. Findings and limits, study-wide: As for the disease-linked clones, they showed a CD8+ phenotype and occurred at relatively low frequencies in peripheral blood. Blood of patients with ankylosing spondylitis appeared to be characterized by a TCR beta motif of several highly homologous variants. Researchers reportedly found disease-linked clones significantly enriched in matched ankylosing spondylitis synovial fluid.

Trimming shortened V by 6 bases and J by 7 bases, and 12 bases separated the two germline ends. Germline values: CDR1 MNHEY, CDR2 SVGEGT. CDR3 length equals 12 residues. By proportion, this clonotype is medium-sized. Its target is not known. TCRdb analysed the 5' RACE reads with MiXCR anew, one entry per CDR3 protein. The data contain approximately 140,000 distinct CDR3 sequences, around 43% of them singletons. The genes are TRBV6-2 or TRBV6-3 and TRBJ1-1; D is uncertain. The sequence derives from a male donor with ankylosing spondylitis. Sequenced: synovial fluid, either unsorted or a sorted T cell fraction (not recorded which). CDR3 nucleotides: TGTGCCAGCAGCCGAGGCGGAGGTGAAGCTTTCTTT. Translated, it gives CASSRGGGEAFF.